This T cell receptor beta chain is drawn from a study of vaccination and CD4 T cells after COVID-19. Overall study results and limits: Reactive clone data from convalescent patients indicated a median of approximately 90% appearing only post-vaccination.

This CDR3 has 13 residues. Germline V lookup: CDR1 MNHNS, CDR2 SASEGT. This clonotype rates as medium-sized. Its antigen is not known. A read error may produce the germline difference seen at one junction end. Cultured CD4+ T-cell DNA underwent Oncomine TCR Beta short-read sequencing. TCRdb recomputed calls from the PCR reads with MiXCR, one row per CDR3 protein. This table holds around 10,000 distinct CDR3 sequences, 29% found once. Indicated treatment: roughly nine-day PBMC culture with coronavirus spike peptide pools or control peptides (ViraFEST assay). Sequencing was carried out using cultured CD4+ T cells from blood. The receptor was derived from a human donor with COVID-19. The chain couples TRBV6-1 to TRBJ2-1; 7 nucleotides match TRBD2. CDR3 sequence reads: CASSRDPTHPSGF. In DNA, the CDR3 is TGTGCCAGCAGTCGCGACCCAACCCATCCTAGCGGCTTC.